This T cell receptor beta chain appears in the sequencing data of a study of T-cell reconstitution after alpha-beta-depleted transplantation in children. The CDR3 loop spans 13 amino acids. Trimming removed 2 bases from V and 4 bases from J, with 8 bases in between. TCRbeta library construction was performed incorporating unique molecular identifiers. TCRdb independently ran MiXCR on the PCR reads; one entry per CDR3 protein. The sample yields hundreds of thousands of distinct CDR3 sequences, about 12% seen once. This clonotype occurred many times. The antigen remains unidentified. Findings and caveats of the study: About two months after transplant, alpha-beta T cells reportedly came from several hundred expanded graft clones. Surviving recipient cells, namely T cells and thymic progenitors, were the source of high day-60 TCRbeta diversity in some patients. It was newly produced T cells that mostly accounted for T-cell counts and diversity one year after transplant.

This clonotype originated in a girl aged 2-10 years with congenital amegakaryocytic thrombocytopenia, due to receive a stem cell transplant. V gene TRBV12-3 or TRBV12-4 combines with J gene TRBJ1-2; no reliable D call. The sequenced sample was PBMCs, obtained before TCRalphabeta/CD19-depleted stem cell transplant. The CDR3 sequence is CASSLWNGYGYTF. As DNA, the CDR3 is TGTGCCAGCAGTTTATGGAACGGCTATGGCTACACCTTC.